The sequence of this TCR beta chain was determined in a study of blood T cell repertoires in COVID-19. Profiled with immunoSEQ multiplex PCR; TCRdb holds only in-frame clones, not every one. The table has roughly 400,000 clones, about 88% seen once. This CDR3 is built from 14 residues. Germline CDR1 MGHDK, CDR2 SYGVNS. The V end was cut by 11 bases, the J end by 0 bases, with 17 bases between. The chain recombines TRBV25-1 with TRBJ2-7, with D possibly being TRBD1 (5 bases). Input material: PBMCs or T cells enriched from blood (not recorded which). The TCR comes from a young woman who had been exposed to COVID-19. DNA for the CDR3: TGTGCCTCGAATGGGGCACCGTCCTCCTACGAGCAGTACTTC. Translated: CASNGAPSSYEQYF.